Presented here are 3 T cell receptor beta chains from one specimen sequenced in a study of T-cell reconstitution after alpha-beta-depleted transplantation in children. Library preparation (for TCRbeta) was performed with unique molecular identifiers. MiXCR was run by TCRdb on the PCR reads, yielding one entry per CDR3 protein. Among under 450,000 distinct CDR3 sequences listed, approximately 12% were seen once. This material consisted of PBMCs, taken from the stem cell graft. The receptors stem from a human donor who donated a stem cell graft to a child with Fanconi anemia.

This clonotype has only a few counts. The rearrangement links TRBV7-3 to TRBJ2-1, with 14 bases lining up with TRBD2. Unmatched junction bases numbered 10, after V lost 5 bases and J lost 7 bases. This CDR3 contains 17 residues. Germline loops: CDR1 SGHTA, CDR2 FQGTGA. This CDR3 is CASSISGTSGGQNEQFF. Here the CDR3 DNA reads TGTGCCAGCAGCATTTCCGGGACTAGCGGGGGCCAGAATGAGCAGTTCTTC.

V is TRBV12-3 or TRBV12-4 and J is TRBJ2-3; 9 bases match TRBD2. The CDR3 covers 16 residues. The V gene end was trimmed by 3 bases and the J gene end by 3 bases; junction bases not matched to a gene: 7. The CDR3 is CASSFRRGGRTDTQYF. The CDR3 nucleotides are TGTGCCAGCAGTTTTAGGCGGGGGGGCCGTACAGATACGCAGTATTTT.

The sample holds many counts of this clonotype. The rearrangement links TRBV6-1 to TRBJ2-3, with D possibly being TRBD1 (6 bases). Trimming took off 5 bases at V and 2 bases at J, with 17 bases between the two ends. The CDR3 runs 16 residues. Germline assignment: CDR1 MNHNS and CDR2 SASEGT. The CDR3 reads CASSTIPGHHTDTQYF. The CDR3 nucleotides read TGTGCCAGCAGTACAATTCCGGGACACCACACAGATACGCAGTATTTT.